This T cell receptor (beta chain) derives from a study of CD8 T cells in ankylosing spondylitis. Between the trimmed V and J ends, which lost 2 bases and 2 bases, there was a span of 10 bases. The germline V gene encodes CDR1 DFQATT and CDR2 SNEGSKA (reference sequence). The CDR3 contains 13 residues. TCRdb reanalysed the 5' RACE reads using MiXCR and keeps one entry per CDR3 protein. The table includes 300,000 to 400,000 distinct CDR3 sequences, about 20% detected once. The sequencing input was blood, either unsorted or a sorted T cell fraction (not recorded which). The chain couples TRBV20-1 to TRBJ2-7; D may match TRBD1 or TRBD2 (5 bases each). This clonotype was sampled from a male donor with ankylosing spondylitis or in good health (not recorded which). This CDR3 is CSARQGAPYEQYF. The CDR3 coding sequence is TGCAGTGCTAGACAGGGAGCTCCCTACGAGCAGTACTTC.